This T cell receptor (beta chain) was identified during a study of cytomegalovirus exposure and HLA in healthy donors. Donors had nominal health at sampling but likely had unrecorded immune exposures. Amplification used 60 Vbeta primers and 13 Jbeta primers. TCRdb keeps only in-frame clones here, not all; method: immunoSEQ multiplex PCR. Of fewer than 110,000 clones in the sample, 75% are singletons; the top ten hold about 10%. This CDR3 spans 14 amino acids. The V gene's germline CDR1 is LNHDA and CDR2 SQIVND (reference sequence). V was trimmed by 1 base and J by 1 base, leaving 4 bases between them.

This sequence joins TRBV19 and TRBJ2-2; no clear D gene. Sequencing input: PBMCs. The TCR comes from a man aged 45-65 years in good health and CMV-seronegative. The CDR3 loop reads CASSIAVNTGELFF. CDR3 nucleotide sequence: TGTGCCAGTAGTATAGCTGTGAACACCGGGGAGCTGTTTTTT.